The clone carrying this TCR beta chain was observed a handful of times. Per germline, CDR1 SGHTA and CDR2 FQGNSA. Trimming left V 1 base short and J 16 bases short, with 17 bases between. CDR3 size: 13 residues. The sample belongs to a study of blood T cell repertoires in COVID-19. About the research overall: Sources were T cells, B-cell-depleted T cells, or PBMCs; the material itself was cDNA or gDNA.

TCRdb's table, derived via immunoSEQ multiplex PCR, lists solely in-frame clones and lacks some. Here the sample spans 100,000 to 120,000 clones, more than 65% being singletons. The specimen was peripheral blood. The V and J genes are TRBV7-2 and TRBJ2-4, with D tentatively TRBD1 (6 bases). The receptor's source is a woman over 75 with acute or convalescent COVID-19. In DNA form, the CDR3 reads TGTGCCAGCAGCTTAGGCCCACGGCGACAGGAATACTTC. Protein: CASSLGPRRQEYF.